One and the same sample provided the 27 T cell receptor beta chains below, sequenced in a study of T cell responses to AZD1222 COVID-19 vaccine. The method was immunoSEQ multiplex PCR; TCRdb's version includes in-frame clones alone and lacks a portion of them. The data contain roughly 150,000 clones, approximately 89% of them singletons. Sequenced here: peripheral blood, sampled 28 days after the second AZD1222 dose. The receptors originated from an adult who received the AZD1222 COVID-19 vaccine.

This chain connects TRBV28 to TRBJ1-1; weak D call: TRBD1 (5 bases). Trimming took off 6 bases at V and 0 bases at J, with 20 bases between the two ends. In germline, CDR1 is MDHEN, CDR2 SYDVKM. This CDR3 is 17 amino acids long. CDR3: CASRGSGPGRMNTEAFF. CDR3 DNA sequence: TGTGCCAGCAGGGGCTCGGGACCCGGGAGGATGAACACTGAAGCTTTCTTT.

The chain couples TRBV24-1 to TRBJ1-2; no clear D gene. Deletions cut 9 bases from V and 1 base from J, with 14 bases between. This CDR3 contains 14 residues. Germline CDR1 and CDR2: KGHDR and SFDVKD. The CDR3 DNA reads as TGTGCCACCTCTCCGTCGGCTCATAACTATGGCTACACCTTC. It codes for CATSPSAHNYGYTF.

The chain joins TRBV19 to TRBJ2-2, with D perhaps given as TRBD1 or TRBD2 (5 bases each). Deletions cut 7 bases from V and 5 bases from J, with 29 bases between. CDR3 length: 19 residues. The germline CDR1 and CDR2 sequences are LNHDA and SQIVND (reference sequence). The DNA for the CDR3 is TGTGCCAGTACCCAACCCCGGGGCAGGGTGGTTCTGGGTACCGGGGAGCTGTTTTTT. Translating it yields CASTQPRGRVVLGTGELFF.

The genes are TRBV6-2 or TRBV6-3 and TRBJ2-3; 11 nucleotides match TRBD2. Trimming at V came to 0 bases and at J to 4 bases, leaving 9 bases not matched to a gene. There are 18 residues in the CDR3. CDR1 and CDR2 (germline): MNHEY, SVGEGT. CDR3 residues: CASSYSTTSGRMSDTQYF. DNA of the CDR3: TGTGCCAGCAGTTACTCCACAACTAGCGGGAGAATGTCAGATACGCAGTATTTT.

The chain employs TRBV5-4 and TRBJ2-7; D possibly corresponds to TRBD2 (6 bases). Trimming took 0 bases from V and 2 from J, leaving 9 bases between them. The V gene's germline CDR1 is SGHNT and CDR2 YYREEE (reference sequence). The CDR3 covers 14 residues. CDR3 protein: CASSLVGGPYEQYF. In nucleotides, the CDR3 is TGTGCCAGCAGCTTGGTGGGGGGTCCCTACGAGCAGTACTTC.

The chain links TRBV5-1 to TRBJ1-5; TRBD1 might be the D (5 bases). CDR3 size: 16 residues. The V end lost 0 bases, the J end lost 0 bases, and 10 bases lay between the germline ends. CDR1 SGHRS and CDR2 YFSETQ come from the germline V gene. CDR3 DNA sequence: TGCGCCAGCAGCTTGGTGGGGGGGGATAGCAATCAGCCCCAGCATTTT. Its protein product is CASSLVGGDSNQPQHF.

The chain couples TRBV5-1 to TRBJ2-7; 10 nucleotides match TRBD1. Losses at the gene ends were 1 base for V and 6 bases for J; bases not matched to a gene: 7. Germline CDR1 SGHRS, CDR2 YFSETQ. The CDR3 loop spans 15 amino acids. The CDR3 sequence is CASSLLGTGESEQYF. The CDR3 DNA is TGCGCCAGCAGCTTGTTGGGGACAGGGGAAAGCGAGCAGTACTTC.

V and J are TRBV7-2 and TRBJ2-7; tentatively, D is TRBD1 (5 bases). Germline CDR1 reads SGHTA; CDR2 reads FQGNSA. The V end was cut by 5 bases, the J end by 0 bases, with 14 bases between. The CDR3 length is 15 residues. The CDR3 loop reads CASSRGRGLSYEQYF. CDR3 sequence (DNA): TGTGCCAGCAGCCGCGGAAGGGGTCTCTCCTACGAGCAGTACTTC.

The chain combines TRBV5-8 with TRBJ1-2; weak D call: TRBD1 (6 bases). The germline V and J ends were trimmed by 4 bases and 4 bases, with 11 bases remaining between them. The CDR3 extends over 13 amino acids. Germline loops: CDR1 SGHTS, CDR2 YDEGEE. The CDR3 coding sequence is TGTGCCAGCAGCCACAGGGACGGCTATGGCTACACCTTC. It translates to CASSHRDGYGYTF.

V and J are TRBV11-3 and TRBJ2-5, with D maybe TRBD1 (5 bases). This CDR3 region has 13 residues. Germline V gives CDR1 SGHNT, CDR2 YENEEA. Trimming stripped 0 bases from V and 5 bases from J, with 7 bases between. The CDR3 coding sequence is TGTGCCAGCAGCTTAGAGACAGTGGAGACCCAGTACTTC. Encoded protein: CASSLETVETQYF.

V and J are TRBV28 and TRBJ1-6; D is ambiguous. The CDR3 consists of 12 residues. V lost 8 bases and J lost 2, with 4 bases in between. In germline, CDR1 is MDHEN, CDR2 SYDVKM. CDR3: CASGTYNSPLHF. The CDR3 bases are TGTGCCAGCGGGACCTATAATTCACCCCTCCACTTT.

This clone was observed a single time. The rearrangement joins TRBV9 to TRBJ2-7, with TRBD2 matching 9 bases. The length of the CDR3 is 13 residues. V trimming: 3 bases; J trimming: 2 bases; junction bases outside the gene matches: 0. The germline V gene has CDR1 SGDLS and CDR2 YYNGEE. The DNA of the CDR3 is TGTGCCAGCAGCGGGACTAGCGCCTACGAGCAGTACTTC. Its translation: CASSGTSAYEQYF.

The rearrangement links TRBV7-2 to TRBJ1-1, with D unclear. From germline, CDR1 is SGHTA and CDR2 FQGNSA. V lost 2 bases and J lost 1, with 8 bases in between. The CDR3 length is 14 residues. The CDR3 DNA sequence: TGTGCCAGCAGCTTATCTCGGACGAACACTGAAGCTTTCTTT. This encodes CASSLSRTNTEAFF. Full variable domain (rest looked up from reference TRBV7-2 and TRBJ1-1): GAGVSQSPSNKVTEKGKDVELRCDPISGHTALYWYRQSLGQGLEFLIYFQGNSAPDKSGLPSDRFSAERTGGSVSTLTIQRTQQEDSAVYLCASSLSRTNTEAFFGQGTRLTVV.

The chain recombines TRBV10-3 with TRBJ2-7; D is unclear. The CDR3 spans 12 residues. V lost 2 bases and J lost 2, with 4 bases in between. Germline CDR1 and CDR2: ENHRY and SYGVKD. The CDR3 protein is CAISEGAYEQYF. In nucleotides, the CDR3 is TGTGCCATCAGTGAGGGAGCCTACGAGCAGTACTTC.

The chain uses TRBV12-3 or TRBV12-4 and TRBJ2-1; no clear D. Trimming took 0 bases from V and 6 from J, leaving 6 bases between them. The CDR3 is 13 residues long. The CDR3 DNA is TGTGCCAGCAGTTTAGCGCTTTTCAATGAGCAGTTCTTC. Translation: CASSLALFNEQFF.

The chain has TRBV2 and TRBJ1-5; D is unclear. The V end was cut by 0 bases, the J end by 6 bases, with 6 bases between. Germline lookup yields CDR1 SNHLY and CDR2 FYNNEI. There are 13 residues in the CDR3. The CDR3 here is CASSEAISQPQHF. In DNA, the CDR3 is TGTGCCAGCAGTGAAGCGATTTCTCAGCCCCAGCATTTT.

V is TRBV7-3 and J is TRBJ2-3; perhaps TRBD2 as D (6 bases). Trimming took 2 bases from V and 4 from J, leaving 10 bases between them. CDR3 length: 14 residues. Germline CDR1 SGHTA, CDR2 FQGTGA. The CDR3: CASSLSAGPDTQYF. As DNA, the CDR3 is TGTGCCAGCAGCTTATCGGCGGGACCAGATACGCAGTATTTT.

V gene TRBV11-2 combines with J gene TRBJ1-1; unclear D gene. Trimming removed 2 bases at V and 6 bases at J, with 10 bases between. The CDR3 extends over 13 amino acids. Germline V gives CDR1 SGHAT, CDR2 FQNNGV. The CDR3 region has the DNA TGTGCCAGCAGCTTAAGGCAGGAGTCTGAAGCTTTCTTT. This translates into CASSLRQESEAFF.

As to this clone: This CDR3 is also generated by other DNA sequences in the sample. This rearrangement joins TRBV11-2 to TRBJ2-5; a possible D gene is TRBD2 (6 bases). Germline V CDR1 and CDR2: SGHAT, FQNNGV. The CDR3 runs 15 residues. Trimming cost V 1 base and J 1 base, with 10 bases left between them. Written as DNA, the CDR3 is TGTGCCAGCAGCTTAGTGCGCGGGACCCAAGAGACCCAGTACTTC. Protein product: CASSLVRGTQETQYF. The full variable domain, with the rest looked up from reference TRBV11-2 and TRBJ2-5, is EAGVAQSPRYKIIEKRQSVAFWCNPISGHATLYWYQQILGQGPKLLIQFQNNGVVDDSQLPKDRFSAERLKGVDSTLKIQPAKLEDSAVYLCASSLVRGTQETQYFGPGTRLLVL.

The chain recombines TRBV6-2 or TRBV6-3 with TRBJ2-5, with 8 bases identical to TRBD2. Germline CDR1 is MNHEY and CDR2 is SVGEGT. The CDR3 covers 15 residues. With V trimmed by 3 bases and J by 2 bases, 5 bases remained unmatched. The CDR3 sequence: CASSYSVAGQETQYF. In nucleotides, the CDR3 is TGTGCCAGCAGTTATTCAGTAGCGGGACAAGAGACCCAGTACTTC.

This clone was recorded once. This chain connects TRBV7-2 to TRBJ2-1, with TRBD1 as a possible D gene (6 bases). The CDR3 covers 16 residues. Germline lookup yields CDR1 SGHTA and CDR2 FQGNSA. With 0 bases removed from V and 2 bases from J, the gap between germline ends came to 11 bases. This CDR3 reads CASSLAWGLPYNEQFF. CDR3 nucleotides: TGTGCCAGCAGCTTAGCCTGGGGGCTCCCCTACAATGAGCAGTTCTTC.

This clone has just a few counts. V gene TRBV5-8 combines with J gene TRBJ2-7; no reliable D call. The CDR3 runs 11 residues. CDR1 and CDR2 from the germline V gene are SGHTS and YDEGEE. V lost 5 bases and J 3 bases, leaving 6 bases between the germline ends. The CDR3 loop is CASSSNYEQYF. The DNA for the CDR3 is TGTGCCAGCAGTTCCAACTACGAGCAGTACTTC.

In its sample, this clone was seen a few times. J is TRBJ1-1 and V is TRBV3-1 (or the pseudogene TRBV3-2); a weak D match, TRBD1 (5 bases). V lost 4 bases and J lost 4, with 19 bases in between. This CDR3 is 16 amino acids long. Per the germline V gene, CDR1 is LGHDT and CDR2 is YNNKEL (reference sequence). The CDR3 coding sequence is TGTGCCAGCAGCCCCTGGCAGGGAGTAAAGAGCACTGAAGCTTTCTTT. Protein product: CASSPWQGVKSTEAFF.

This rearrangement joins TRBV5-5 to TRBJ2-7; D might be TRBD1 (6 bases). CDR3 length: 14 amino acids. The V gene lost 3 bases and the J gene lost 0 bases, with 10 bases spanning the gap. Germline V gene data show CDR1 as SGHKS and CDR2 as YYEKEE (reference sequence). CDR3 sequence: CASSSEGGSYEQYF. The CDR3 bases are TGTGCCAGCAGCTCGGAAGGGGGCTCCTACGAGCAGTACTTC.

This clone turned up a few times. Written as DNA, the CDR3 is TGTGCCAGTAGTATGGGAGGCAATCAGCCCCAGCATTTT. Its translation is CASSMGGNQPQHF. V gene TRBV19 combines with J gene TRBJ1-5; the D is unclear. The germline gives CDR1 LNHDA, CDR2 SQIVND (reference sequence). Trimming pared 3 bases from V and 2 bases from J, leaving 5 bases between. CDR3 length: 13 residues.

The chain employs TRBV29-1 and TRBJ2-7, with a tentative D call TRBD2 (6 bases). Germline V gives CDR1 SQVTM, CDR2 ANQGSEA. V dropped 4 bases and J dropped 6 bases, with 10 bases sitting between them. CDR3 length: 11 amino acids. CDR3 protein: CSVGGVSEQYF. CDR3 DNA sequence: TGCAGCGTTGGGGGGGTATCCGAGCAGTACTTC.

The V gene is TRBV19, the J gene TRBJ1-5; 7 nucleotides match TRBD1. Germline V gene sequence: CDR1 LNHDA, CDR2 SQIVND (reference sequence). The ends lost 10 bases at V and 6 bases at J; junction bases unmatched: 12. This CDR3 has 14 amino acids. CDR3 DNA: TGTGCCACCCGCGACAGGGTCGTTGGTCAGCCCCAGCATTTT. Protein: CATRDRVVGQPQHF.